This TCR beta chain was profiled in a study of blood T cell repertoires in COVID-19. Germline CDR1 and CDR2: SNHLY and FYNNEI. Trimming took 4 bases from V and 6 from J; bases not matched to a gene: 5. The CDR3 is 15 amino acids. Assay used: immunoSEQ multiplex PCR; TCRdb lists only in-frame clones, some missing. The profile shows over 40,000 clones, 83% of them singletons. Sequencing used peripheral blood. The chain recombines TRBV2 with TRBJ2-1, with 11 bases that match TRBD2. The receptor comes from a man aged 40-50 years with acute or convalescent COVID-19. The CDR3 region has the DNA TGTGCCAGCAGTGCAACTAGCGGGGGAGTCAATGAGCAGTTCTTC. It is translated as CASSATSGGVNEQFF.